This is a list of T cell receptor beta chains from one sample in a study of CD4 T cells in relation to SARS-CoV-2 and coronaviruses. Clones were sequenced by immunoSEQ multiplex PCR, and TCRdb holds only the in-frame ones, with some missing. This table holds about 65,000 clones, over 80% found once. Sequencing used memory CD4+ T cells from PBMCs. The receptors shown here come from a human donor in good health. CDR3s include the opening cysteine and the closing phenylalanine or tryptophan. The D gene is left open where the match is weak. The size of a clone is reported for some rows only, either as once, few or many, or as a class for expanded clones.

-,few,TRBV5-5,TRBJ2-1,TGTGCCAGCAGCTTGGATGGGGACGCCTACAATGAGCAGTTCTTC,CASSLDGDAYNEQFF
-,-,TRBV28,TRBJ2-1,TGTGCCAGCAGGTTACAGAGCAATGAGCAGTTCTTC,CASRLQSNEQFF
-,-,TRBV19,TRBJ1-1,TGTGCCAGTAGTAAGGCCATTAGTGAGGGCACTGAAGCTTTCTTT,CASSKAISEGTEAFF
TRBD2,-,TRBV7-8,TRBJ2-2,TGTGCCAGCAGCTCCGGGACTAGCGGGGCCACCGGGGAGCTGTTTTTT,CASSSGTSGATGELFF
-,-,TRBV5-4,TRBJ1-4,TGTGCCAGCAGCCCCGCGAACCAGGGAGGTGTAGAAAAACTGTTTTTT,CASSPANQGGVEKLFF
TRBD2,-,TRBV5-1,TRBJ2-1,TGCGCCAGCAGCTTGGCCCTAGCGGGCCACTACAATGAGCAGTTCTTC,CASSLALAGHYNEQFF
-,-,TRBV5-5,TRBJ2-2,TGTGCCAGCAGCTTGTGGGGGGGCAACACCGGGGAGCTGTTTTTT,CASSLWGGNTGELFF
TRBD2,-,TRBV3-1/TRBV3-2,TRBJ2-3,TGTGCCAGCAGCCGGAGCGGGAGGGGGGCGGATACGCAGTATTTT,CASSRSGRGADTQYF
-,-,TRBV29-1,TRBJ1-6,TGCAGCGTTGGAGGTGCAGGGGATAATTCACCCCTCCACTTT,CSVGGAGDNSPLHF
-,-,TRBV19,TRBJ1-2,TGTGCCAGTAGTATTAGGACACAACGATATGGCTACACCTTC,CASSIRTQRYGYTF
TRBD2,-,TRBV3-1/TRBV3-2,TRBJ2-3,TGTGCCAGCAGCCAGAGTCATGCTAGCGGGGGTAGCACAGATACGCAGTATTTT,CASSQSHASGGSTDTQYF
-,-,TRBV28,TRBJ1-5,TGTGCCAGCAGTTTCGGTGGCAATCAGCCCCAGCATTTT,CASSFGGNQPQHF
-,-,TRBV19,TRBJ2-5,TGTGCCAGTAGCAGTGGGGTGAGGAGACAGTTCCAAGAGACCCAGTACTTC,CASSSGVRRQFQETQYF
TRBD2,-,TRBV19,TRBJ2-3,TGTGCCAGTAGTATAGATCTATCTAGCGGGGGGGCCGCAGATACGCAGTATTTT,CASSIDLSSGGAADTQYF
-,-,TRBV29-1,TRBJ2-5,TGCAGCGTTGAAAAGCTAGAGACCCAGTACTTC,CSVEKLETQYF
-,-,TRBV2,TRBJ1-1,TGTGCCAGCAGTGAAAATCTGCCAGGGAACACTGAAGCTTTCTTT,CASSENLPGNTEAFF
TRBD2,-,TRBV6-1,TRBJ2-5,TGTGCCAGCAGTGAGAGCGGGGGGGCCTCAGAGACCCAGTACTTC,CASSESGGASETQYF
-,-,TRBV7-8,TRBJ1-5,TGTGCCAGCAGCTCGAACACCAATCAGCCCCAGCATTTT,CASSSNTNQPQHF